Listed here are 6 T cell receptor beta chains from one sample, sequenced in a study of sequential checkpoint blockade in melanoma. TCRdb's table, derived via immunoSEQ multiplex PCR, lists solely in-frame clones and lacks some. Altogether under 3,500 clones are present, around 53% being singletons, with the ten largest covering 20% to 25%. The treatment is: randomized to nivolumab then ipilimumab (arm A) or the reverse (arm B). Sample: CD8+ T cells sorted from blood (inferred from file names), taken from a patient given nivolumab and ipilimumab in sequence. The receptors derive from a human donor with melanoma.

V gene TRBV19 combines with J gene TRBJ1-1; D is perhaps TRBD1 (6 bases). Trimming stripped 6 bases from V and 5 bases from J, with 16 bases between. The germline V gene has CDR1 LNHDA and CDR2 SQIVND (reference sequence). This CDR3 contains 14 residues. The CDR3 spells CASSPRGGLTEAFF. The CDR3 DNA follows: TGTGCCAGTAGCCCTCGGGGGGGCTTAACTGAAGCTTTCTTT. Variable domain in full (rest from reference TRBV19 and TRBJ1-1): DGGITQSPKYLFRKEGQNVTLSCEQNLNHDAMYWYRQDPGQGLRLIYYSQIVNDFQKGDIAEGYSVSREKKESFPLTVTSAQKNPTAFYLCASSPRGGLTEAFFGQGTRLTVV.

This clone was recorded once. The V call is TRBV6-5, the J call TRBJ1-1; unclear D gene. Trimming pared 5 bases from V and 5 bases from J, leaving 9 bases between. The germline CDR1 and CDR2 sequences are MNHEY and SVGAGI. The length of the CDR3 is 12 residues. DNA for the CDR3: TGTGCCAGCAGTCGGAGTCGGACTGAAGCTTTCTTT. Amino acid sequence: CASSRSRTEAFF.

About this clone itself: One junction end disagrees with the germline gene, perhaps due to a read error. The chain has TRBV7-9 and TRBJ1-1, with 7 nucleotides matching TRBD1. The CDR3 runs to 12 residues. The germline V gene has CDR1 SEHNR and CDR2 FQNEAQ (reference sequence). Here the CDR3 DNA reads TGTGCCAGCACCTTAATGGACAGGGAAGCTTTCTTT. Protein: CASTLMDREAFF.

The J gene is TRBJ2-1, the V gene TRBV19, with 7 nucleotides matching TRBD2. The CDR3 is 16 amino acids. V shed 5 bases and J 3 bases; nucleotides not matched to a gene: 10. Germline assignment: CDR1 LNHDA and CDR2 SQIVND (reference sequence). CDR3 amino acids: CASSLTGLADYNEQFF. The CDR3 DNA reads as TGTGCCAGTAGTCTCACGGGGCTAGCGGACTACAATGAGCAGTTCTTC.

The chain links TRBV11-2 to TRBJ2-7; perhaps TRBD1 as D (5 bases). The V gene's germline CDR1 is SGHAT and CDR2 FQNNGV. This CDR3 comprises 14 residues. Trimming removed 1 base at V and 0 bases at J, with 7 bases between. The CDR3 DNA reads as TGTGCCAGCAGCTTAGGGGGCCTCTCCTACGAGCAGTACTTC. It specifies CASSLGGLSYEQYF.

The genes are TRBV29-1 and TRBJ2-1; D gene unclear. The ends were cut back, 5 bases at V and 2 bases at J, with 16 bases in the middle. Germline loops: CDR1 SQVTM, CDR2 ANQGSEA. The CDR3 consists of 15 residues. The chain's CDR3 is CSVKNPGLTYNEQFF. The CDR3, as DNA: TGCAGCGTTAAAAATCCGGGTCTAACCTACAATGAGCAGTTCTTC.